The 2 T cell receptor beta chains reported below all come from one sample, sequenced in a study of blood T cell repertoires in COVID-19. The data were produced by immunoSEQ multiplex PCR, yet TCRdb's version contains in-frame clones alone and is incomplete. Of roughly 260,000 clones listed, over 80% are singletons. Sequencing input: PBMCs or T cells enriched from blood (not recorded which). These TCRs come from a young woman with acute COVID-19.

J is TRBJ2-7 and V is TRBV28, with 9 bases fitting TRBD1. The CDR3 is 16 amino acids. The V segment lost 2 bases and the J segment 3 bases; nucleotides outside the gene matches: 8. Per the germline V gene, CDR1 is MDHEN and CDR2 is SYDVKM. DNA of the CDR3: TGTGCCAGCAGTTTAGAGAGGACAGGGGCCTTCTACGAGCAGTACTTC. It translates to CASSLERTGAFYEQYF.

J is TRBJ1-1 and V is TRBV6-2 or TRBV6-3; TRBD1 might be the D (5 bases). The V gene lost 6 bases and the J gene lost 4 bases, with 9 bases spanning the gap. Per germline, CDR1 MNHEY and CDR2 SVGEGT. The CDR3 has 12 amino acids. CDR3 loop: CASSPQGTEAFF. DNA for the CDR3: TGTGCCAGCAGCCCCCAGGGCACTGAAGCTTTCTTT.